Included here is one T cell receptor (beta chain) sequence, with context. What it binds is not known. The J segment lost 4 bases and the V segment lost 5 bases, leaving 9 bases of the junction unmatched. The CDR3 contains 18 residues. This sample was taken from a study of CD8+CD57+ T cells in acquired aplastic anemia. Study-level information: CD4+ and CD8+ cells, once sorted, gave DNA averaging about 3 ug.

Findings and caveats of the study: Patients and healthy controls showed no significant CD8+ Simpson's diversity difference. A set of around 30 CD8+ CDR3 sequences was shared between patients and controls, and these sequences appeared highly expressed in patients.

Genomic DNA served as template for TCR beta VDJ and CDR3 profiling. TCRdb recomputed calls from the reads with MiXCR, one row per CDR3 protein. The sample contains roughly 200,000 distinct CDR3 sequences, around 60% of which appear only once. This receptor was obtained from a human donor in good health. This sequence joins TRBV12-3 or TRBV12-4 and TRBJ2-2; 14 nucleotides agree with TRBD2. The material sequenced was sorted CD4+, CD8+, or CD8+CD57+ T cells (not recorded which) from PBMCs. CDR3 amino acids: CASSARTSGGFSTGELFF. DNA for the CDR3: TGTGCCAGCAGTGCACGGACTAGCGGGGGGTTCTCCACCGGGGAGCTGTTTTTT.